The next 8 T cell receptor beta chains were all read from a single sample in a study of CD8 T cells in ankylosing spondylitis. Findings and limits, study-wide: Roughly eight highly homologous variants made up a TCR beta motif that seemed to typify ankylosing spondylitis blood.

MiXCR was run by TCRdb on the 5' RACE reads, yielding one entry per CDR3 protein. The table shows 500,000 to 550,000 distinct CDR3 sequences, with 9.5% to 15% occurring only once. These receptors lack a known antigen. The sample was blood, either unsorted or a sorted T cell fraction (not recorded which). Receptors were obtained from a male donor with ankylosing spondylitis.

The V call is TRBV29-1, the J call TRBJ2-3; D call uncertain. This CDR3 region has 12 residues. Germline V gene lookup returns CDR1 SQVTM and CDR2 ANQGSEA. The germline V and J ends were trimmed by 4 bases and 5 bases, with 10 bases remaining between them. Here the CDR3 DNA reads TGCAGCGTTGCCGGGTTCGGAGATACGCAGTATTTT. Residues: CSVAGFGDTQYF.

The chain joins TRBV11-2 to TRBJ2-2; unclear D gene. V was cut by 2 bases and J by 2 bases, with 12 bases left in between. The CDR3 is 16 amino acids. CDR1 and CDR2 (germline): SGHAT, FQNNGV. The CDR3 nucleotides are TGTGCCAGCAGCTTACTTTCGGACGGTAACACCGGGGAGCTGTTTTTT. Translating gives CASSLLSDGNTGELFF.

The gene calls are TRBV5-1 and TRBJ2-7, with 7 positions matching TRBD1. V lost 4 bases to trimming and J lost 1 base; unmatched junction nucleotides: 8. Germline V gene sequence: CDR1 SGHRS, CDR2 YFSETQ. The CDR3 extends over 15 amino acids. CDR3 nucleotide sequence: TGCGCCAGCAGCCCAGGGGACAGAGATTCCTACGAGCAGTACTTC. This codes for CASSPGDRDSYEQYF.

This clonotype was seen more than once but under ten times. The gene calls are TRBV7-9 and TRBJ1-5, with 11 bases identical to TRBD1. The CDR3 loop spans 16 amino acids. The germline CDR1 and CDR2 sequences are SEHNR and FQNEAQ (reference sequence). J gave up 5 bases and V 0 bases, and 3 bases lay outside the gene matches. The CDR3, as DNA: TGTGCCAGCAGCTTAGCCCCGGGACAGGGGGATCAGCCCCAGCATTTT. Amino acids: CASSLAPGQGDQPQHF.

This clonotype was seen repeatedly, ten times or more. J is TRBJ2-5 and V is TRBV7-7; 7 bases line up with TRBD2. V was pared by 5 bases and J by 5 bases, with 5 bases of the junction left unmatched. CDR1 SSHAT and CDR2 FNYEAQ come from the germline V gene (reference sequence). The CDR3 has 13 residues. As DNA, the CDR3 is TGTGCCAGCAGCATGGGAGGGATGGAGACCCAGTACTTC. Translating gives CASSMGGMETQYF. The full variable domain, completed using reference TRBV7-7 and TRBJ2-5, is GAGVSQSPRYKVTKRGQDVTLRCDPISSHATLYWYQQALGQGPEFLTYFNYEAQPDKSGLPSDRFSAERPEGSISTLTIQRTEQRDSAMYRCASSMGGMETQYFGPGTRLLVL.

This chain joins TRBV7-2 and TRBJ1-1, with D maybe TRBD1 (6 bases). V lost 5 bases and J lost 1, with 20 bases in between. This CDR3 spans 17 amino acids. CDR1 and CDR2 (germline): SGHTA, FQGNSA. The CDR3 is CASSPLGTRTSNTEAFF. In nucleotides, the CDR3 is TGTGCCAGCAGCCCTCTTGGGACACGTACTTCGAACACTGAAGCTTTCTTT.

The chain's CDR3 is CASSLATAGGLTYNEQFF. CDR3 nucleotides: TGTGCCAGCAGCTTAGCGACAGCGGGAGGTTTAACCTACAATGAGCAGTTCTTC. This chain links TRBV11-1 with TRBJ2-1; TRBD2 agrees at 9 bases. The V and J ends lost 0 bases and 2 bases, in that order; junction bases with no gene match: 8. This CDR3 is built from 18 residues. The germline CDR1 and CDR2 sequences are SGHAT and FQDESV (reference sequence).

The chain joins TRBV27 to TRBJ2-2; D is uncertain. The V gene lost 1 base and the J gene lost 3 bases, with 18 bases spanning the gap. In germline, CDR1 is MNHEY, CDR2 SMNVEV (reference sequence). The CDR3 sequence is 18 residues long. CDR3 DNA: TGTGCCAGCAGTTTATTTTCCGCCAGCCTGTGGCACACCGGGGAGCTGTTTTTT. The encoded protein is CASSLFSASLWHTGELFF.